The 5 T cell receptor beta chains in this list originate from one sample, sequenced in a study of blood T cell repertoires in COVID-19. TCRdb keeps only in-frame clones here, not all; method: immunoSEQ multiplex PCR. The sample lists about 190,000 clones; around nine tenths were seen once. What was sequenced was peripheral blood. These receptor sequences come from an older man with active or convalescent COVID-19.

This clone was found a few times. The chain has TRBV28 and TRBJ1-2; D is uncertain. The germline CDR1 and CDR2 sequences are MDHEN and SYDVKM. Trimming cost V 5 bases and J 0 bases, with 7 bases left between them. CDR3 length equals 13 residues. The CDR3 reads CASSTGSNYGYTF. CDR3 coding DNA: TGTGCCAGCAGTACCGGGTCTAACTATGGCTACACCTTC.

The chain is built from TRBV29-1 and TRBJ1-5, with D perhaps matching TRBD1 (6 bases). The germline V and J ends were trimmed by 2 bases and 2 bases, with 10 bases remaining between them. Germline CDR1 SQVTM, CDR2 ANQGSEA. This CDR3 is 14 amino acids long. The CDR3 DNA reads as TGCAGCGTTGAATGGGCAGGGGGCAATCAGCCCCAGCATTTT. Translation gives CSVEWAGGNQPQHF.

The V gene is TRBV6-6, the J gene TRBJ1-3; 8 nucleotides line up with TRBD1. The trim removed 6 bases at V and 3 bases at J, leaving 7 bases unmatched. The germline V gene has CDR1 MNHNY and CDR2 SVGAGI (reference sequence). The CDR3 is 15 residues long. CDR3 DNA: TGTGCCAGCAGACCCACGGGGACAGGTGGAAACACCATATATTTT. Its protein is CASRPTGTGGNTIYF.

This chain joins TRBV6-4 and TRBJ1-6; no firm D call. The ends were cut back, 6 bases at V and 5 bases at J, with 11 bases in the middle. In germline, CDR1 is MRHNA, CDR2 SNTAGT. The CDR3 runs to 14 residues. CDR3 nucleotide sequence: TGTGCCAGCAGCCTGTGGGAGAATAATTCACCCCTCCACTTT. This codes for CASSLWENNSPLHF.

In its sample, this clone was seen once. The V gene is TRBV19, the J gene TRBJ1-1; no reliable D call. The germline V and J ends were trimmed by 5 bases and 0 bases, with 10 bases remaining between them. Germline CDR1 is LNHDA and CDR2 is SQIVND (reference sequence). The CDR3 is 14 amino acids. The CDR3 DNA is TGTGCCAGTAGTTCCGAGGGCCTGAACACTGAAGCTTTCTTT. Protein: CASSSEGLNTEAFF.